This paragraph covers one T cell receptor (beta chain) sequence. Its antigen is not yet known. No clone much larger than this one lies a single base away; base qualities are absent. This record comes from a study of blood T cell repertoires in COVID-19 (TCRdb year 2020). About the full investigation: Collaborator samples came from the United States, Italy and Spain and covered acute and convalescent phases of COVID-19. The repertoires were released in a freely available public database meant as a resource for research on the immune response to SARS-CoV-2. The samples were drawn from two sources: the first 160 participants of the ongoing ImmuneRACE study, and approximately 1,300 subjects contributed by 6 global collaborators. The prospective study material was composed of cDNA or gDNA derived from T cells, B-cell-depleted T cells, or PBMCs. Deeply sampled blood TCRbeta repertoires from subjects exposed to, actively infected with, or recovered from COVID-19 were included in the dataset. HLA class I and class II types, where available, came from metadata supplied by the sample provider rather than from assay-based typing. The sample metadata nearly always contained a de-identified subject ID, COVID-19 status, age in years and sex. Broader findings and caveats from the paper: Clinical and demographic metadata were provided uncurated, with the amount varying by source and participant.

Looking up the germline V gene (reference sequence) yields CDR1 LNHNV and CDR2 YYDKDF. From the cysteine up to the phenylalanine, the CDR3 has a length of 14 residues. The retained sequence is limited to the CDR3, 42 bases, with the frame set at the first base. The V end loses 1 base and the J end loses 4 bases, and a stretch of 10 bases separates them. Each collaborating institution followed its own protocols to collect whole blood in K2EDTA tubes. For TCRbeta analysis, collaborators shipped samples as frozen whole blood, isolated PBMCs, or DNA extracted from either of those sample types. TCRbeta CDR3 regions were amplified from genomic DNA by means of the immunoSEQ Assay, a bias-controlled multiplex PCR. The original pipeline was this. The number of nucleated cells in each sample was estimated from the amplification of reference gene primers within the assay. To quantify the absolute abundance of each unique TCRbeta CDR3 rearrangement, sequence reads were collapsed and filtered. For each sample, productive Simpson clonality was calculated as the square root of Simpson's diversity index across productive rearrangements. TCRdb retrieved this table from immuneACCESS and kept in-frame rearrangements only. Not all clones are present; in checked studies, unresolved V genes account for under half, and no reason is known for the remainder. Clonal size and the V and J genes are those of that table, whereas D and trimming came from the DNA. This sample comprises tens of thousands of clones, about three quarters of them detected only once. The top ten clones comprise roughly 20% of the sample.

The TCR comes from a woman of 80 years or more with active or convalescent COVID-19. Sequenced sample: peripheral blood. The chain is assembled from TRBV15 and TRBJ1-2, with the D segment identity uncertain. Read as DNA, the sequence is TGTGCCACCAGCAGAGGGGGAGCCAGCTATGGCTACACCTTC. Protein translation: CATSRGGASYGYTF.